Listed below are T cell receptor beta chains from one sample, sequenced in a study of T cell responses to AZD1222 COVID-19 vaccine. Sequenced by immunoSEQ multiplex PCR; TCRdb stores in-frame clones only, minus some. In the table there are some 150,000 clones, nearly 90% of which are singletons. This sample comprised peripheral blood, obtained 28 days after the second dose of the MenACWY control vaccine. The origin of the receptors is an adult who received the MenACWY meningococcal vaccine as a control. Both conserved end residues are part of each CDR3. Each record gives: V gene, CDR3 protein.

>TRBV9
CASSVVGGGAVNEQFF
>TRBV28
CASSSDRVAEAFF
>TRBV13
CASSSDRGISTDTQYF
>TRBV25-1
CASSERAGRQYF
>TRBV4-3
CASSQDLLSGASGGGYNEQFF
>TRBV19
CATLAGGSYNEQFF
>TRBV6-2/TRBV6-3
CASSYSGRTQFF
>TRBV2
CASRETGGGNSPLHF
>TRBV18
CASSGWTANTGELFF
>TRBV5-1
CASSLGPLRAKNIQYF
>TRBV7-2
CASSPGRNSPLHF
>TRBV4-2
CASSPLGGGGEVDTGELFF
>TRBV29-1
CSAGRDYGYTF
>TRBV6-5
CASSYNRNPSYEQYF
>TRBV11-2
CASSLGQGTGYTF
>TRBV7-2
CASRLGWTDLEAFF
>TRBV6-5
CASSSQGGSGNTIYF
>TRBV7-2
CASSSNQGSFTDTQYF
>TRBV3-1/TRBV3-2
CASSRDRDPNYGYTF
>TRBV2
CASSEDRHGNQPQHF
>TRBV7-3
CASSSGSQPNEQFF
>TRBV10-3
CAISDRGLTDTQYF
>TRBV19
CASSIEGTVQFF
>TRBV5-1
CASSFELSGNTIYF
>TRBV7-2
CASSARSGTYEQYF
>TRBV2
CASSEAGGIYNEQFF
>TRBV11-3
CASSFIRDTQYF
>TRBV5-6
CASSSDWNTEAFF
>TRBV6-1
CASSEDQDSEAFF
>TRBV5-1
CASSAGTGGRQPQHF
>TRBV10-3
CAISRTSGGTDTQYF
>TRBV28
CASTPGGARQEKLFF
>TRBV19
CASSIFGQGRDEQFF
>TRBV5-6
CASSRKTGIDGYTF
>TRBV3-1/TRBV3-2
CASSQDYLAGGIGEQYF
>TRBV14
CASSPRTSDGYTF
>TRBV7-9
CASSYTGELFF
>TRBV20-1
CSASQGYGYTF
>TRBV19
CASSIQGGYEKLFF
>TRBV30
CAWSRRGLSAEAFF
>TRBV3-1/TRBV3-2
CASSQYGTGTGGNQPQHF